This TCR beta chain is from a study of T cells in Graves' hyperthyroidism and ophthalmopathy. Overall study findings and caveats: Among clonotypes expanded in thyroid above 0.001, most were also found in blood. The model made its ophthalmopathy prediction, and onset followed a median 6.5 months later.

Researchers amplified the TCR beta CDR3 regions from RNA transcripts. Using the HTBI primer set, a first-round RT-PCR was run on the TCR CDR3. In TCRdb, the multiplex PCR reads were re-called with MiXCR into one record per CDR3 protein. In the table there are over 550,000 distinct CDR3 sequences, 16% of which are singletons. The sample holds many counts of this clonotype. The antigen remains undetermined. Trimming left V 5 bases short and J 7 bases short, with 12 bases between. The CDR3 runs 13 residues. Patients counted as stable if ophthalmopathy did not develop within 18 months. The PBMCs were sourced from fresh peripheral blood (around 9.9 ml).

Source material: blood. The rearrangement uses TRBV12-3 or TRBV12-4 and TRBJ1-5; a possible D gene is TRBD1 (5 bases). This clonotype was sampled from a woman aged 18-29 years with Graves' hyperthyroidism. CDR3 sequence reads: CASSDSGRQPQHF. Here the CDR3 DNA reads TGTGCCAGCAGTGACTCAGGGCGGCAGCCCCAGCATTTT.